Given below is one T cell receptor beta chain in context. Its specificity is not known. Given a much more abundant clone one base away, this may be a read error. As part of library construction, unique molecular identifiers were attached to individual cDNA molecules. TCRdb called the 5' RACE reads again in MiXCR, with one record for every CDR3 protein. The sample lists about 39,000 distinct CDR3 sequences; 5.5% to 7% were seen once. These data originate in a study of early T cells in non-severe SARS-CoV-2 infection. Study background: With bulk RNA from unsorted whole blood as input, sequencing yielded unpaired chains.

The CDR3 is made up of 15 amino acids. CDR1 and CDR2 (germline): LNHNV, YYDKDF (reference sequence). General study points: VDJdb matches were skewed toward anti-spike CD8 T cell responses.

The clonotype comes from an adult who was a healthcare worker with PCR-confirmed SARS-CoV-2 infection or an uninfected control (not recorded which). The sequencing here drew on whole blood, taken at baseline. The chain is built from TRBV15 and TRBJ2-1; 8 bases are shared with TRBD2. In DNA, the CDR3 is TGTGGCACCAGCAGTCGGGAGGGAGGTTTGCATGAGCAGTTCTTC. Protein product: CGTSSREGGLHEQFF. The complete variable domain, with remaining parts taken from reference TRBV15 and TRBJ2-1, reads DAMVIQNPRYQVTQFGKPVTLSCSQTLNHNVMYWYQQKSSQAPKLLFHYYDKDFNNEADTPDNFQSRRPNTSFCFLDIRSPGLGDTAMYLCGTSSREGGLHEQFFGPGTRLTVL.